Following are 19 T cell receptor beta chains from one sample sequenced in a study of monozygotic twins with inflammatory bowel disease. TCRdb reanalyzed the 5' RACE reads, giving one entry per CDR3 protein sequence and no DNA. This sample's table has 200,000 to 250,000 distinct CDR3 sequences. Source material: blood. All receptors derive from a human donor with ulcerative colitis or Crohn's disease, or a healthy co-twin of an affected twin (not recorded which).

This chain uses TRBV20-1 with TRBJ2-1; TCRdb indicates TRBD1, and absent DNA this call remains unverified. Germline V gives CDR1 DFQATT, CDR2 SNEGSKA (reference sequence). The CDR3 runs 14 residues. The CDR3 sequence: CSATRGSSYNEQFF.

The rearrangement uses TRBV28 and TRBJ2-7. From germline, CDR1 is MDHEN and CDR2 SYDVKM. The length of the CDR3 is 13 residues. The CDR3 reads CASSLTDSYEQYF.

The chain employs TRBV5-1 and TRBJ1-3; TCRdb reports TRBD1, a call that lacks DNA to check it against. Germline-derived CDR1 and CDR2 are SGHRS and YFSETQ. The CDR3 runs 16 residues. The CDR3: CASSRGTGTGRNTIYF.

The chain recombines TRBV7-2 with TRBJ2-1; the D call of TRBD1 rests on TCRdb alone, since no DNA is present to check it. This CDR3 comprises 21 residues. Germline V gene sequence: CDR1 SGHTA, CDR2 FQGNSA. CDR3 sequence reads: CASSLGYRGREMDRLYNEQFF.

This chain links TRBV5-1 with TRBJ2-5; TCRdb outputs TRBD2, but without DNA this stays unchecked. CDR3 size: 15 residues. CDR1 is SGHRS, CDR2 YFSETQ, per germline. The CDR3 sequence is CASRQIAGERETQYF.

V usage is TRBV20-1 and J usage is TRBJ1-1. The V gene's germline CDR1 is DFQATT and CDR2 SNEGSKA (reference sequence). The CDR3 consists of 15 residues. The CDR3 reads CSARDRPFSNTEAFF.

This sequence joins TRBV5-4 and TRBJ2-1. The CDR3 has 16 residues. CDR1 SGHNT and CDR2 YYREEE come from the germline V gene (reference sequence). The CDR3 loop is CASSLGGIKAYNEQFF.

The chain couples TRBV14 to TRBJ2-1; there is no DNA to check the TCRdb D call of TRBD2. The CDR3 extends over 16 amino acids. The germline V gene has CDR1 SGHDN and CDR2 FVKESK. CDR3 protein: CASSRPGLAVNNEQFF.

The V and J genes are TRBV6-2 or TRBV6-3 and TRBJ1-1. The CDR3 loop spans 11 amino acids. Germline CDR1 reads MNHEY; CDR2 reads SVGEGT. CDR3 loop: CASGRITEAFF.

This sequence joins TRBV7-9 and TRBJ2-7; checking the TCRdb D call of TRBD2 is not possible without DNA. The CDR3 sequence is 16 residues long. Germline CDR1 reads SEHNR; CDR2 reads FQNEAQ (reference sequence). The chain's CDR3 is CASSPSGAGFSYEQYF.

The chain has TRBV7-2 and TRBJ2-1; without DNA, the TCRdb call of TRBD2 cannot be checked. This CDR3 has 15 residues. CDR1 is SGHTA, CDR2 FQGNSA, per germline. The CDR3 loop reads CASSQLAGILNEQFF. The whole variable domain, filled in from reference TRBV7-2 and TRBJ2-1, reads GAGVSQSPSNKVTEKGKDVELRCDPISGHTALYWYRQSLGQGLEFLIYFQGNSAPDKSGLPSDRFSAERTGGSVSTLTIQRTQQEDSAVYLCASSQLAGILNEQFFGPGTRLTVL.

J is TRBJ1-1 and V is TRBV7-2; without DNA, the TCRdb call of TRBD1 cannot be checked. The V gene's germline CDR1 is SGHTA and CDR2 FQGNSA. The CDR3 is made up of 15 amino acids. The CDR3 loop is CASSPRAGKNTEAFF.

The chain has TRBV12-3 or TRBV12-4 and TRBJ2-7; TCRdb's D call, TRBD2, is unchecked because there is no DNA. The CDR3 consists of 15 residues. The CDR3 spells CASSLRGSGSYEQYF.

The chain is built from TRBV20-1 and TRBJ2-5. Germline V gene lookup returns CDR1 DFQATT and CDR2 SNEGSKA (reference sequence). This CDR3 is built from 12 residues. The CDR3: CSAIDSKETQYF.

V gene TRBV4-2 combines with J gene TRBJ1-2; no DNA is available, so the TRBD1 call from TCRdb remains unchecked. The germline CDR1 and CDR2 sequences are LGHNA and YNFKEQ. This CDR3 comprises 14 residues. The CDR3 loop is CASNTAGTDYGYTF.

The genes are TRBV27 and TRBJ2-7; no DNA is available, so the TRBD2 call from TCRdb remains unchecked. Germline V lookup: CDR1 MNHEY, CDR2 SMNVEV (reference sequence). This CDR3 is built from 18 residues. CDR3 sequence reads: CASSQGLASGSPSYKQYF.

The chain links TRBV7-2 to TRBJ2-1. Germline CDR1 is SGHTA and CDR2 is FQGNSA. The CDR3 loop spans 14 amino acids. The CDR3 spells CASSLVFPVNEQFF.

This rearrangement joins TRBV4-3 to TRBJ1-3. The CDR3 spans 16 residues. Germline values: CDR1 LGHNA, CDR2 YSLEER. The CDR3 spells CASSQGLGSSGNTIYF.

The CDR3: CASRQGIVAFF. The rearrangement joins TRBV27 to TRBJ1-1; TCRdb designates TRBD1, a call that cannot be tested without DNA. The CDR3 is 11 residues long. Germline CDR1 MNHEY, CDR2 SMNVEV (reference sequence).